This TCR beta chain emerged from a study of blood T cell repertoires in COVID-19. Turning to the study itself: Researchers got acute and convalescent COVID-19 samples from the United States, Italy and Spain. T cells, B-cell-depleted T cells, or PBMCs provided the cDNA or gDNA that served as material.

In the study's own analysis: Amplification with reference gene primers provided the estimates of nucleated cell counts. TCRdb keeps only in-frame clones here, not all; method: immunoSEQ multiplex PCR. V and J calls and clone size follow that table, whereas D and trimming were derived from the DNA. The sample records 380,000 or so clones, 81% being singletons. Germline CDR1 and CDR2: SGHDT and YYEEEE. CDR3 length: 15 residues. Deletions cut 2 bases from V and 0 bases from J, with 11 bases between. The specimen was peripheral blood. This receptor was taken from a human donor with acute or convalescent COVID-19. The donor label of this sample is uncertain. This chain links TRBV5-6 with TRBJ1-2; D gene ambiguous. As DNA, the CDR3 is TGTGCCAGCAGCTTATACTCTCGATCTAACTATGGCTACACCTTC. This translates into CASSLYSRSNYGYTF.